The 20 T cell receptor beta chains given below trace back to one sample, sequenced in a study of blood T cell repertoires in COVID-19 (dated by TCRdb to the early 2020s). The method behind the library was the immunoSEQ multiplex PCR assay. The source is immuneACCESS, and TCRdb retained only in-frame sequences with V and J called. Part of the clones is not carried over; for the studies checked, unresolved V genes explain less than half of this, and the remainder is unexplained. The sample data list about 160,000 clones, and approximately 93% of these were observed just once. The ten most abundant clones make up under 2% of the sample. Sequenced input: peripheral blood. Receptors were obtained from an older woman with COVID-19, enrolled during active disease.

The rearrangement joins TRBV15 to TRBJ2-5; 7 positions match TRBD1. The CDR3 is 16 amino acids. CDR1 LNHNV and CDR2 YYDKDF come from the germline V gene (reference sequence). J was trimmed by 4 bases and V by 4 bases; bases with no gene match: 12. CDR3 coding DNA: TGTGCCACCAGCATGACGGACAGGACTGACGGAGAGACCCAGTACTTC. The encoded protein is CATSMTDRTDGETQYF.

This rearrangement joins TRBV7-2 to TRBJ1-6; 7 nucleotides agree with TRBD1. The CDR3 totals 16 residues. V shed 4 bases and J 8 bases; nucleotides not matched to a gene: 11. The germline V gene encodes CDR1 SGHTA and CDR2 FQGNSA. For the CDR3, the DNA is TGTGCCAGCAGCTACGGGACAGCCAGGGGATATTCACCCCTCCACTTT. Translated: CASSYGTARGYSPLHF.

The chain uses TRBV13 and TRBJ1-1, with 8 bases fitting TRBD1. V shed 5 bases, J shed 5 bases, and the junction held 7 bases outside the gene matches. Germline V CDR1 and CDR2: PRHDT, FYEKMQ (reference sequence). The CDR3 spans 14 residues. As DNA, the CDR3 is TGTGCCAGCAGCCCCATAGACAGGGGTACTGAAGCTTTCTTT. The encoded protein is CASSPIDRGTEAFF.

The chain has TRBV5-6 and TRBJ2-2, with 9 bases matching TRBD1. From germline, CDR1 is SGHDT and CDR2 YYEEEE. CDR3 length: 16 residues. Trimming cost V 4 bases and J 3 bases; bases outside gene matches: 7. CDR3 loop: CASSRGTGSYTGELFF. CDR3 nucleotides: TGTGCCAGCAGCCGGGGGACAGGGTCCTACACCGGGGAGCTGTTTTTT.

The gene calls are TRBV19 and TRBJ1-4, with D tentatively TRBD1 (5 bases). Trimming shortened V by 8 bases and J by 5 bases, and 9 bases separated the two germline ends. CDR1 and CDR2 (germline): LNHDA, SQIVND (reference sequence). The CDR3 contains 12 residues. In DNA, the CDR3 is TGTGCCAGTCAAGGGGAAAATGAAAAACTGTTTTTT. Protein sequence: CASQGENEKLFF.

This clone has a single count. The V gene is TRBV5-1, the J gene TRBJ2-6; weak D call: TRBD1 (5 bases). V dropped 1 base and J dropped 4 bases, with 15 bases sitting between them. Germline V gene lookup returns CDR1 SGHRS and CDR2 YFSETQ. This CDR3 comprises 17 residues. The CDR3 reads CASSLSLGVAGANVLTF. CDR3 DNA sequence: TGCGCCAGCAGCTTGTCCTTAGGGGTAGCCGGGGCCAACGTCCTGACTTTC.

The chain uses TRBV7-2 and TRBJ1-6, with D possibly being TRBD1 (5 bases). The CDR3 length is 19 residues. The V gene's germline CDR1 is SGHTA and CDR2 FQGNSA. The germline V and J ends were trimmed by 5 bases and 0 bases, with 20 bases remaining between them. CDR3 sequence (DNA): TGTGCCAGCAGCCCCCATACAGGAGCTCTAAACTCCTATAATTCACCCCTCCACTTT. This encodes CASSPHTGALNSYNSPLHF. The whole variable domain, remainder taken from reference TRBV7-2 and TRBJ1-6, is GAGVSQSPSNKVTEKGKDVELRCDPISGHTALYWYRQSLGQGLEFLIYFQGNSAPDKSGLPSDRFSAERTGGSVSTLTIQRTQQEDSAVYLCASSPHTGALNSYNSPLHFGNGTRLTVT.

The chain employs TRBV11-3 and TRBJ1-5, with TRBD1 as a possible D gene (6 bases). Germline lookup yields CDR1 SGHNT and CDR2 YENEEA. The CDR3 sequence is 15 residues long. The ends were cut back, 5 bases at V and 5 bases at J, with 16 bases in the middle. The CDR3 DNA follows: TGTGCCAGCAGCCTTCCAACGGGGGGCGATCAGCCCCAGCATTTT. It codes for CASSLPTGGDQPQHF.

The chain has TRBV4-1 and TRBJ2-1, with TRBD2 identical over 7 bases. In germline, CDR1 is MGHRA, CDR2 YSYEKL. This CDR3 contains 17 residues. Unmatched junction bases numbered 9, after V lost 0 bases and J lost 4 bases. DNA of the CDR3: TGCGCCAGCAGCCAAGAAGGTGGTTTCGGGGGGTACAATGAGCAGTTCTTC. Translated: CASSQEGGFGGYNEQFF.

The chain employs TRBV10-3 and TRBJ1-2, with D perhaps TRBD1 (5 bases). The CDR3 extends over 14 amino acids. Trimming removed 0 bases from V and 6 bases from J, with 11 bases in between. Germline lookup yields CDR1 ENHRY and CDR2 SYGVKD. The CDR3 bases are TGTGCCATCAGTGAGTCGGGGCAGTTTGATGGCTACACCTTC. Protein product: CAISESGQFDGYTF.

The V call is TRBV14, the J call TRBJ1-4, with TRBD1 matching over 9 bases. Per the germline V gene, CDR1 is SGHDN and CDR2 is FVKESK. With 4 bases clipped from V and 7 bases from J, the junction kept 10 bases outside the gene matches. The CDR3 totals 16 residues. The CDR3 DNA sequence: TGTGCCAGCAGCCGCCAACGACAGGGGGTGACTGAAAAACTGTTTTTT. Translation: CASSRQRQGVTEKLFF.

The chain is built from TRBV11-2 and TRBJ1-6; 8 nucleotides match TRBD1. Unmatched junction bases numbered 4, after V lost 6 bases and J lost 6 bases. CDR1 is SGHAT, CDR2 FQNNGV, per germline. The CDR3 runs to 14 residues. CDR3 amino acids: CASREQGGNSPLHF. CDR3 in DNA: TGTGCCAGCAGGGAACAGGGGGGTAATTCACCCCTCCACTTT.

V and J are TRBV7-8 and TRBJ1-1; D may be TRBD1 (6 bases). The V end was cut by 1 base, the J end by 11 bases, with 14 bases between. The CDR3 extends over 13 amino acids. Looked up from germline, CDR1 is SGHVS and CDR2 is FQNEAQ. CDR3 in DNA: TGTGCCAGCAGCTTAGTAATTGGCAGGGGCGCTTTCTTT. It translates to CASSLVIGRGAFF.

The chain recombines TRBV19 with TRBJ1-2, with 10 nucleotides matching TRBD1. The CDR3 totals 17 residues. From germline, CDR1 is LNHDA and CDR2 SQIVND (reference sequence). Trimming at V came to 4 bases and at J to 0 bases, leaving 8 bases not matched to a gene. The CDR3 nucleotides read TGTGCCAGTAGTAGAAGGACAGGGGGAATATCTAACTATGGCTACACCTTC. Amino acids: CASSRRTGGISNYGYTF.

The gene calls are TRBV10-3 and TRBJ1-1; TRBD1 agrees at 10 bases. The CDR3 consists of 13 residues. Germline CDR1 is ENHRY and CDR2 is SYGVKD. The trim removed 6 bases at V and 5 bases at J, leaving 3 bases unmatched. CDR3 DNA: TGTGCCATCAGGACAGGGGGCAGAACTGAAGCTTTCTTT. Its translation is CAIRTGGRTEAFF.

This clone is a singleton in its sample. This chain connects TRBV5-6 to TRBJ1-5, with TRBD1 matching 9 bases. The germline CDR1 and CDR2 sequences are SGHDT and YYEEEE. The CDR3 totals 19 residues. The J segment lost 0 bases and the V segment lost 4 bases, leaving 14 bases of the junction unmatched. The CDR3 reads CASSLRPGQGTYSNQPQHF. The CDR3 nucleotides read TGTGCCAGCAGCCTTAGGCCGGGACAGGGTACCTATAGCAATCAGCCCCAGCATTTT. The full variable domain, in which reference TRBV5-6 and TRBJ1-5 provide the parts outside the CDR3, is DAGVTQSPTHLIKTRGQQVTLRCSPKSGHDTVSWYQQALGQGPQFIFQYYEEEERQRGNFPDRFSGHQFPNYSSELNVNALLLGDSALYLCASSLRPGQGTYSNQPQHFGDGTRLSIL.

The chain couples TRBV5-1 to TRBJ2-2; TRBD2 matches 15 bases. V lost 4 bases and J lost 7; bases outside the gene matches: 8. CDR3 size: 17 residues. Germline V gene data show CDR1 as SGHRS and CDR2 as YFSETQ. The CDR3 bases are TGCGCCAGCAGCATCCGGACTAGCGGGGGGGCCGGCGGGGAGCTGTTTTTT. It encodes CASSIRTSGGAGGELFF.

V usage is TRBV2 and J usage is TRBJ1-1; D might be TRBD1 (6 bases). Trimming removed 6 bases at V and 7 bases at J, with 12 bases between. CDR1 is SNHLY, CDR2 FYNNEI, per germline. The CDR3 consists of 12 residues. This chain's CDR3 is CASRVQGSEAFF. The CDR3 region has the DNA TGTGCCAGCAGAGTACAGGGCAGTGAAGCTTTCTTT.

V gene TRBV16 combines with J gene TRBJ1-1, with D unresolved. V lost 4 bases and J 3 bases, leaving 15 bases between the germline ends. Germline V gene lookup returns CDR1 KGHSY and CDR2 FQNENV. The CDR3 has 15 residues. The CDR3 bases are TGTGCCAGCAGCCTCGAACGCGGGTTCGACACTGAAGCTTTCTTT. It specifies CASSLERGFDTEAFF.

The rearrangement uses TRBV19 and TRBJ1-2; maybe TRBD1 (6 bases). Germline V gene data show CDR1 as LNHDA and CDR2 as SQIVND (reference sequence). CDR3 length equals 16 residues. Trimming removed 0 bases from V and 4 bases from J, with 15 bases in between. CDR3 sequence: CASSIDHGGRFYGYTF. The CDR3 DNA reads TGTGCCAGTAGTATAGATCACGGGGGGCGCTTCTATGGCTACACCTTC.